This TCR beta chain came from a study of beta chain features in type 1 diabetes. As every portion of the isolated RNA was reverse transcribed, the sequencing read expressed TCRB transcripts. Profiled with immunoSEQ multiplex PCR; TCRdb holds only in-frame clones, not every one. The sample contains about 700,000 clones, around an eighth of which appear only once. V lost 2 bases and J lost 1, with 9 bases in between. Germline lookup yields CDR1 MDHEN and CDR2 SYDVKM. This CDR3 has 14 residues. This clone showed up just a few times. Its antigen remains unidentified. Study findings and constraints: Type 1 diabetes patients had TCRB CDR3s that were shorter (moderately but significantly so) in all four CD4+ subsets. For patients and controls alike, PCR might favor shorter templates to the same degree. The VDJ junctions of type 1 diabetes patients carried fewer insertions and more deletions.

V gene TRBV28 combines with J gene TRBJ2-7; D might be TRBD1 (5 bases). Sequencing was carried out using naive CD4+ T cells from blood. This TCR was recovered from a man aged 18 to 29 with type 1 diabetes. The CDR3 loop reads CASSLQGRSYEQYF. The CDR3 coding sequence is TGTGCCAGCAGTTTACAGGGTCGGTCCTACGAGCAGTACTTC.